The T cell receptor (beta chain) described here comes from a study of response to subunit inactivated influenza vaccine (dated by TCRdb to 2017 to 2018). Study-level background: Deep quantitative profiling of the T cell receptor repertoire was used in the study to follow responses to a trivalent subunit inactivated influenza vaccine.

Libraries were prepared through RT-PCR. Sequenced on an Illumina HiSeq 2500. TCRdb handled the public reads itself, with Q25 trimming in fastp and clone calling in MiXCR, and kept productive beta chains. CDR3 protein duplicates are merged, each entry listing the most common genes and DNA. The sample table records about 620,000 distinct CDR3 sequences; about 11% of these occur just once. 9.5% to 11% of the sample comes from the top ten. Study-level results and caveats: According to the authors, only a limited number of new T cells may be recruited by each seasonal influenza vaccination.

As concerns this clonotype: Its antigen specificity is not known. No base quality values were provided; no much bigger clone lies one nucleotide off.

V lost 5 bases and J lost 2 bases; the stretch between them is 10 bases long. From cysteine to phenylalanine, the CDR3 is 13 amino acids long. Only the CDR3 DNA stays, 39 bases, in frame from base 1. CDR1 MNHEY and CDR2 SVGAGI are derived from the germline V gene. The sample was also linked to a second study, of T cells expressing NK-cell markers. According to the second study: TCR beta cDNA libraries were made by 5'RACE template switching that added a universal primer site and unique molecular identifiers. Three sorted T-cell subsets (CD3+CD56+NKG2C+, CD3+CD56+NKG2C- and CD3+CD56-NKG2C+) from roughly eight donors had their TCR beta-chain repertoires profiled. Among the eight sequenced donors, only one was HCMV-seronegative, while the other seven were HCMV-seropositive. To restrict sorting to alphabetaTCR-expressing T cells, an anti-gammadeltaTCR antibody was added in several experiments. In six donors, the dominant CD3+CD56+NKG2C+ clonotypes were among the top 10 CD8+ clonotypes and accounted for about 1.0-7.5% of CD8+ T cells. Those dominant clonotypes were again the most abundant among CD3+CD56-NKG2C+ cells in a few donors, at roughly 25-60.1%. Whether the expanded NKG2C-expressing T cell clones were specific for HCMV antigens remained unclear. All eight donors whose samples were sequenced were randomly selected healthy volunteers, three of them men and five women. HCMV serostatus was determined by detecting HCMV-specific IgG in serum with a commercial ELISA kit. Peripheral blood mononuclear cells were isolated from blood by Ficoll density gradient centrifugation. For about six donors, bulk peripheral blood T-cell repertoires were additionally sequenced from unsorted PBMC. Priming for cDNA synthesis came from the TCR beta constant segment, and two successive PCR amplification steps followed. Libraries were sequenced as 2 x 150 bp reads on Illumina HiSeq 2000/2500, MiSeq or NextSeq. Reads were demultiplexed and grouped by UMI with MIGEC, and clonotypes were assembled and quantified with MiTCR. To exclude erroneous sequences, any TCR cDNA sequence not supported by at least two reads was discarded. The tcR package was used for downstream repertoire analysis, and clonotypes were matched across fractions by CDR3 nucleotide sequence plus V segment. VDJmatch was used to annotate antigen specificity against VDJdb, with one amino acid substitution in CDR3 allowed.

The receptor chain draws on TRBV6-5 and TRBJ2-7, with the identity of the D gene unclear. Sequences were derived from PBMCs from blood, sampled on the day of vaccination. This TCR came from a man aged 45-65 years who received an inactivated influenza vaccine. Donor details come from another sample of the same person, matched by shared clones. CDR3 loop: CASSPSVPYEQYF. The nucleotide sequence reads TGTGCCAGCAGTCCCTCGGTTCCCTACGAGCAGTACTTC.